A selection of T cell receptor beta chains follows, all from one sample in a study of blood T cell repertoires in COVID-19. The table came from immunoSEQ multiplex PCR; TCRdb's copy has only in-frame clones and leaves some out. Altogether about 320,000 clones are present, about 89% being singletons, with the ten largest covering 5% to 5.5%. What was sequenced was PBMCs or T cells enriched from blood (not recorded which). The receptors come from a man aged 60 to 75 who had recovered from COVID-19. Each CDR3 is given without its conserved first and last residue. Fields, in order: J gene, V gene, CDR3 protein.

j_gene: TRBJ2-3; v_gene: TRBV29-1; CDR3aa: SGQGGVGTQY
j_gene: TRBJ2-5; v_gene: TRBV21-1; CDR3aa: ASSKETTSAEEETQY
j_gene: TRBJ1-3; v_gene: TRBV3-1/TRBV3-2; CDR3aa: ASSEGARGNTIY
j_gene: TRBJ2-7; v_gene: TRBV7-2; CDR3aa: ASSSPGRSSYEQY
j_gene: TRBJ2-3; v_gene: TRBV9; CDR3aa: ASSVGQGWDTQY
j_gene: TRBJ2-5; v_gene: TRBV5-1; CDR3aa: ASSLTGFRETQY
j_gene: TRBJ1-2; v_gene: TRBV24-1; CDR3aa: ATSDSTANYGYT
j_gene: TRBJ1-1; v_gene: TRBV2; CDR3aa: ASSDVDRETEAF
j_gene: TRBJ2-3; v_gene: TRBV6-6; CDR3aa: ASGLQSGDTQY
j_gene: TRBJ2-7; v_gene: TRBV6-2/TRBV6-3; CDR3aa: ASSERGDSSYEQY
j_gene: TRBJ2-7; v_gene: TRBV24-1; CDR3aa: ATSDSGGDRGPYEQY
j_gene: TRBJ2-2; v_gene: TRBV10-2; CDR3aa: ASSRIPLDTGELF
j_gene: TRBJ2-7; v_gene: TRBV11-2; CDR3aa: ASSLDGQGLYEQY
j_gene: TRBJ2-3; v_gene: TRBV20-1; CDR3aa: SASRDRASDTQY
j_gene: TRBJ2-7; v_gene: TRBV6-5; CDR3aa: AAQQGREYYEQY
j_gene: TRBJ1-5; v_gene: TRBV7-2; CDR3aa: ASSPSSNQPQH
j_gene: TRBJ2-1; v_gene: TRBV15; CDR3aa: ATSSKIAGGTYNEQF
j_gene: TRBJ2-7; v_gene: TRBV5-1; CDR3aa: ASSLGTEGGEQY
j_gene: TRBJ2-7; v_gene: TRBV28; CDR3aa: ASSPGQVSYEQY
j_gene: TRBJ2-7; v_gene: TRBV9; CDR3aa: ASSVVHRVKNLLHSYEQY
j_gene: TRBJ2-7; v_gene: TRBV2; CDR3aa: ASRSGEIIEQY
j_gene: TRBJ2-1; v_gene: TRBV7-2; CDR3aa: ASSLAMERPPF
j_gene: TRBJ1-3; v_gene: TRBV15; CDR3aa: ATSRDLQGFGNTIY
j_gene: TRBJ1-1; v_gene: TRBV5-4; CDR3aa: ASSLMGTWGDTEAF
j_gene: TRBJ2-2; v_gene: TRBV10-3; CDR3aa: AISESGPSRELF
j_gene: TRBJ1-2; v_gene: TRBV7-9; CDR3aa: ASSRIELRRTYGYT
j_gene: TRBJ1-2; v_gene: TRBV5-1; CDR3aa: ASSIDSTNYGYT
j_gene: TRBJ2-7; v_gene: TRBV2; CDR3aa: ASRITEQGDSGQY
j_gene: TRBJ2-4; v_gene: TRBV6-5; CDR3aa: ASSYSFGRSKNIQY
j_gene: TRBJ1-2; v_gene: TRBV5-6; CDR3aa: ASSPYSWERNYGYT
j_gene: TRBJ1-2; v_gene: TRBV7-9; CDR3aa: ASSLPGRARGQYGYT
j_gene: TRBJ2-7; v_gene: TRBV5-1; CDR3aa: ASREDRGISLEQY
j_gene: TRBJ2-1; v_gene: TRBV6-5; CDR3aa: ASRATRGSYNEQF
j_gene: TRBJ2-2; v_gene: TRBV13; CDR3aa: ATKPGGTTGELF
j_gene: TRBJ1-4; v_gene: TRBV28; CDR3aa: ASSEPGGGEKLF
j_gene: TRBJ1-5; v_gene: TRBV28; CDR3aa: ASRNRDRVNQPQH
j_gene: TRBJ1-2; v_gene: TRBV5-1; CDR3aa: ASKLTGANYGYT
j_gene: TRBJ2-7; v_gene: TRBV5-1; CDR3aa: ASSLRLTGVMDEQY
j_gene: TRBJ1-2; v_gene: TRBV2; CDR3aa: ASNNRGSYGYT
j_gene: TRBJ2-2; v_gene: TRBV7-2; CDR3aa: ASSSPGIAAYSELF
j_gene: TRBJ1-2; v_gene: TRBV5-4; CDR3aa: ASSLGTGNYGYT
j_gene: TRBJ1-5; v_gene: TRBV19; CDR3aa: ASSVATGAQPQH
j_gene: TRBJ1-3; v_gene: TRBV6-5; CDR3aa: ASSPPGSSGNTIY